This T cell receptor (beta chain) was recorded in a study of beta chain features in type 1 diabetes. Every bit of the isolated RNA underwent reverse transcription, so sequencing read expressed TCRB transcripts. Some clones are missing from TCRdb's copy, which holds only in-frame ones; the method was immunoSEQ multiplex PCR. The data contain hundreds of thousands of clones, about 13% of them singletons. The study, taken as a whole, reports: Compared to healthy donors, patients appeared to have naive, central memory and Treg TCRB repertoires that were more alike. There was a moderate but significant shortening of TCRB CDR3s in all four CD4+ subsets of Type 1 diabetes patients.

Per the germline V gene, CDR1 is SNHLY and CDR2 is FYNNEI. The CDR3 is 12 residues long. Trimming took off 9 bases at V and 1 base at J, with 10 bases between the two ends. The authors took one heparinised blood draw, averaging about 110 mL, from each donor. Remarks on this clone: The antigen is undetermined. The identical CDR3 is also encoded by other nucleotide sequences in the sample.

This sequence joins TRBV2 and TRBJ2-7; the D gene is possibly TRBD1 (5 bases). This receptor was identified in a man aged 25-40 years with type 1 diabetes. The sequencing input was naive CD4+ T cells from blood. CDR3 region: CASTGESYEQYF. CDR3 DNA sequence: TGTGCCAGTACAGGTGAATCCTACGAGCAGTACTTC.